The TCR beta chain described here comes from a study of blood T cell repertoires in COVID-19. Study information: Both acute and convalescent COVID-19 samples were obtained from the United States, Italy and Spain. T cells, B-cell-depleted T cells, or PBMCs provided the cDNA or gDNA that served as material.

Concerning this clone itself: Other DNA sequences within the sample encode an identical CDR3.

Germline V gene lookup returns CDR1 SEHNR and CDR2 FQNEAQ (reference sequence). V was pared by 5 bases and J by 3 bases, with 5 bases of the junction left unmatched. The CDR3 consists of 14 residues. Authors' processing steps: Reference gene primer amplification in the assay estimated nucleated cell counts. Assay used: immunoSEQ multiplex PCR; TCRdb lists only in-frame clones, some missing. V and J calls and clone size are those listed in that table; D and trimming were worked out from the DNA. This repertoire shows 350,000 to 550,000 clones, 80% to 90% found once; its top ten account for roughly 4%.

The chain is built from TRBV7-9 and TRBJ1-2; 8 bases are a match to TRBD1. The sequence was collected from a woman in her twenties or thirties with acute or convalescent COVID-19. The sequenced sample was peripheral blood. CDR3 DNA: TGTGCCAGCAGCCTGGGACAGGCAGACTATGGCTACACCTTC. The encoded protein is CASSLGQADYGYTF.